These 3 T cell receptor beta chains share one sample of origin, sequenced in a study of blood T cell repertoires in COVID-19. Libraries were prepared by immunoSEQ multiplex PCR; TCRdb keeps only in-frame clonotypes and omits some of them. The data show 650,000 to 800,000 clones, about nine tenths seen once. The sequenced material came from peripheral blood. The receptors were gathered from a woman aged 18 to 35 with acute or convalescent COVID-19.

This chain links TRBV7-3 with TRBJ2-1; 10 bases map to TRBD2. The CDR3 length is 14 residues. The V segment lost 3 bases and the J segment 8 bases; nucleotides outside the gene matches: 4. Germline V gene data show CDR1 as SGHTA and CDR2 as FQGTGA. CDR3 loop: CASSFSGGRDEQFF. The DNA of the CDR3 is TGTGCCAGCAGCTTTAGCGGGGGGCGGGATGAGCAGTTCTTC.

V usage is TRBV29-1 and J usage is TRBJ1-1; D unclear. The CDR3 has 12 amino acids. The V and J ends lost 4 bases and 8 bases respectively, with 14 bases between them. Germline CDR1 reads SQVTM; CDR2 reads ANQGSEA. CDR3 residues: CSVGGLRAEAFF. The CDR3 nucleotides read TGCAGCGTTGGAGGTTTGCGGGCCGAAGCTTTCTTT. The full variable domain, completed using reference TRBV29-1 and TRBJ1-1, is SAVISQKPSRDICQRGTSLTIQCQVDSQVTMMFWYRQQPGQSLTLIATANQGSEATYESGFVIDKFPISRPNLTFSTLTVSNMSPEDSSIYLCSVGGLRAEAFFGQGTRLTVV.

The V call is TRBV7-3, the J call TRBJ2-5; tentative D call: TRBD2 (5 bases). V dropped 0 bases and J dropped 5 bases, with 7 bases sitting between them. Germline lookup yields CDR1 SGHTA and CDR2 FQGTGA. The CDR3 length is 13 residues. Here the CDR3 DNA reads TGTGCCAGCAGCTTAACGGGAGTGGAGACCCAGTACTTC. It encodes CASSLTGVETQYF. Filled out from reference TRBV7-3 and TRBJ2-5, the complete variable domain reads GAGVSQTPSNKVTEKGKYVELRCDPISGHTALYWYRQSLGQGPEFLIYFQGTGAADDSGLPNDRFFAVRPEGSVSTLKIQRTERGDSAVYLCASSLTGVETQYFGPGTRLLVL.